The rows below give T cell receptor beta chains drawn from one sample of a study of beta chain features in type 1 diabetes. Only in-frame clones appear in the TCRdb table, and some are missing; sequencing was by immunoSEQ multiplex PCR. The data contain fewer than 900,000 clones, roughly a sixth of them singletons. Sequencing was performed on naive CD4+ T cells from blood. The receptors were gathered from a woman aged 18-29 years in good health. The CDR3 runs from the conserved cysteine through the conserved F or W. Fields, in order: D gene, J gene, V gene, clone size, CDR3 DNA, CDR3 protein. The D gene is left open where the match is weak. Size is stated for part of the rows, as once, few or many counts, or as a class when the clone is expanded.

.	TRBJ1-1	TRBV18	few	TGTGCCAGCCAGGACAATCCGAACACTGAAGCTTTCTTT	CASQDNPNTEAFF
.	TRBJ2-3	TRBV7-2	.	TGTGCCAGCAGGCCCCCAGGCGGATCCTTAGATACGCAGTATTTT	CASRPPGGSLDTQYF
.	TRBJ2-7	TRBV27	few	TGTGCCAGCAGTTTATCGGTGGCCTCGAGTGAGCAGTACTTC	CASSLSVASSEQYF
.	TRBJ1-5	TRBV6-1	.	TGTGCCAGCAGTGAAGTTATCCGACAGCGGGGCCAGCCCCAGCATTTT	CASSEVIRQRGQPQHF
.	TRBJ2-7	TRBV7-9	few	TGTGCCAGCAGCCAAGATTGGGCAGGGCGGGAGCAGTACTTC	CASSQDWAGREQYF
.	TRBJ1-3	TRBV2	few	TGTGCCAGCAGTGAAGCGGGGTTCGGAAACACCATATATTTT	CASSEAGFGNTIYF
TRBD1	TRBJ2-3	TRBV4-3	.	TGCGCCAGCAGCCAAGATGTTGGACAGGGCACAGATACGCAGTATTTT	CASSQDVGQGTDTQYF
.	TRBJ1-2	TRBV28	.	TGTGCCAGCAGTACCTTAAACTATGGCTACACCTTC	CASSTLNYGYTF
.	TRBJ2-2	TRBV4-3	few	TGCGCCAGCAGCCAAGATGCAAGGGGTTTTAGCGGGGAGCTGTTTTTT	CASSQDARGFSGELFF
.	TRBJ1-2	TRBV4-3	few	TGCGCCAGCAGCGATTCATACGCGAACTATGGCTACACCTTC	CASSDSYANYGYTF
.	TRBJ1-1	TRBV6-6	few	TGTGCCAGCACCCATGGGGACAAGAACACTGAAGCTTTCTTT	CASTHGDKNTEAFF
.	TRBJ2-3	TRBV28	.	TGTGCCAGCAGTTCCCAGGGGGATACGCAGTATTTT	CASSSQGDTQYF
.	TRBJ2-1	TRBV6-5	few	TGTGCCAGCAAGAACCTAAATGAGCAGTTCTTC	CASKNLNEQFF
.	TRBJ1-1	TRBV28	.	TGTGCCAGCAGTCTAGGGCCAACTGAAGCTTTCTTT	CASSLGPTEAFF
.	TRBJ2-1	TRBV7-9	.	TGTGCCAGCAGCATGGGGAGCCTCCGGTACGCCTACAATGAGCAGTTCTTC	CASSMGSLRYAYNEQFF
.	TRBJ2-2	TRBV5-6	.	TGTGCCAGCAGCTTGTCTCACACTCGGGCCGGGGAGCTGTTTTTT	CASSLSHTRAGELFF
.	TRBJ2-7	TRBV10-3	few	TGTGCCTCCTTACCGGGGAATCCCTCCTACGAGCAGTACTTC	CASLPGNPSYEQYF
.	TRBJ2-1	TRBV7-9	.	TGTGCCAGCAGCTCCCGGGGAAATGACAATGAGCAGTTCTTC	CASSSRGNDNEQFF
.	TRBJ2-7	TRBV18	.	TGTGCCAGCTCACCTCCCGGAGGGGGGCTCTACGAGCAGTACTTC	CASSPPGGGLYEQYF
.	TRBJ1-1	TRBV5-1	.	TGCGCCAGCCACGGACAGATAAACACTGAAGCTTTCTTT	CASHGQINTEAFF
TRBD1	TRBJ1-4	TRBV2	.	TGTGCCAGCAGTGGACAGGGATGGAAACTGTTTTTT	CASSGQGWKLFF
.	TRBJ2-6	TRBV18	.	TGTGCCAGCTCACCCCAGTCTGGGGCCAACGTCCTGACTTTC	CASSPQSGANVLTF
.	TRBJ2-1	TRBV4-1	few	TGCGCCAGCAGCCAAGAGCGGGCCCAACACAATGAGCAGTTCTTC	CASSQERAQHNEQFF
TRBD2	TRBJ2-7	TRBV9	.	TGTGCCAGCAGCGTAGGCGGGAGCGTCCCCTACGAGCAGTACTTC	CASSVGGSVPYEQYF
TRBD1	TRBJ2-2	TRBV19	few	TGTGCCAGTAGAGGGACAGGGCACACCGGGGAGCTGTTTTTT	CASRGTGHTGELFF
.	TRBJ2-7	TRBV6-5	.	TGTGCCAGCAGTCCATCCCCCTCCTACGAGCAGTACTTC	CASSPSPSYEQYF
.	TRBJ2-7	TRBV7-9	.	TGCGCCAGCAGCCAAGATCTGGGCCGTTCCTACGAGCAGTACTTC	CASSQDLGRSYEQYF
.	TRBJ2-6	TRBV27	few	TGTGCCAGCAGTCGAAACTCTGGGGCCAACGTCCTGACTTTC	CASSRNSGANVLTF
TRBD1	TRBJ1-3	TRBV18	few	TGTGCCAGCTCAGGACAACAGGGGAAGAAGGCTGGAAACACCATATATTTT	CASSGQQGKKAGNTIYF
.	TRBJ2-2	TRBV9	.	TGTGCCAGCAGCGTACGGACCGGGGAGCTGTTTTTT	CASSVRTGELFF
TRBD1	TRBJ1-4	TRBV6-6	few	TGTGCCAGCAGTAGGACAGGGGGTGTTGAAAAACTGTTTTTT	CASSRTGGVEKLFF
.	TRBJ2-3	TRBV7-2	few	TGTGCCAGCAGCTTTACCCGGACAGATACGCAGTATTTT	CASSFTRTDTQYF
TRBD1	TRBJ2-6	TRBV19	.	TGTGCCAGTAGTATGGGGACAGGGGTCTCTGGGGCCAACGTCCTGACTTTC	CASSMGTGVSGANVLTF
TRBD1	TRBJ2-1	TRBV9	few	TGTGCCAGCAGCGCAACCCTCACAGGGGACGCCTACAATGAGCAGTTCTTC	CASSATLTGDAYNEQFF
.	TRBJ2-1	TRBV4-3	few	TGCGCCAGCAGCCAAAAGGCGGGCCTCAATGAGCAGTTCTTC	CASSQKAGLNEQFF
.	TRBJ2-2	TRBV6-5	few	TGTGCCAGCAGTTACTCAACGAACCGGGGCACCGGGGAGCTGTTTTTT	CASSYSTNRGTGELFF
.	TRBJ2-3	TRBV15	.	TGTGCCACCAGCAGAGAACAGGGACCCCAGTATAATACGCAGTATTTT	CATSREQGPQYNTQYF
TRBD2	TRBJ2-1	TRBV29-1	few	TGCAGCGTTGAAGGTTTAGCGGGAGGGGTCTACAATGAGCAGTTCTTC	CSVEGLAGGVYNEQFF
TRBD1	TRBJ2-6	TRBV9	few	TGTGCCAGCAGCGTACATTTAGAAGGGGGCGCGTTTAGGGCCAACGTCCTGACTTTC	CASSVHLEGGAFRANVLTF
TRBD2	TRBJ2-2	TRBV4-1	.	TGCGCCAGCAGCCAAGGCCGAGCGGGAGTAAACACCGGGGAGCTGTTTTTT	CASSQGRAGVNTGELFF
.	TRBJ2-1	TRBV19	few	TGTGCCAGTGGGGGGCGGGCGTCGTACAATGAGCAGTTCTTC	CASGGRASYNEQFF
TRBD1	TRBJ1-2	TRBV7-9	.	TGTGCCAGCAGCCCTCGACAGGGGGCTTTGGGTTATGGCTACACCTTC	CASSPRQGALGYGYTF
.	TRBJ2-7	TRBV9	.	TGTGCCAGCAGCGTAGATGGGCGAGACGAGCAGTACTTC	CASSVDGRDEQYF
.	TRBJ2-2	TRBV7-2	.	TGTGCCAGCAGCTTAATAGCGTCCGGGGAGCTGTTTTTT	CASSLIASGELFF
.	TRBJ2-5	TRBV28	few	TGTGCCAGCAGTTTGTTAGCAGAGACCCAGTACTTC	CASSLLAETQYF
.	TRBJ2-1	TRBV25-1	once	TGTGCCAGCAGTGCTACGGGGCAGAATGAGCAGTTCTTC	CASSATGQNEQFF
TRBD2	TRBJ2-2	TRBV11-3	.	TGTGCCAGCAGCTTAGACGGGACTAGCGGAACCGGGGAGCTGTTTTTT	CASSLDGTSGTGELFF
.	TRBJ1-2	TRBV23-1	many	TGCGCCAGCAGTGGGGGACGGCCGGATGGCTACACCTTC	CASSGGRPDGYTF
.	TRBJ2-3	TRBV4-2	.	TGTGCCAGCAGCCAAGCCGTCACTGGCCCATTCACAGATACGCAGTATTTT	CASSQAVTGPFTDTQYF
.	TRBJ1-1	TRBV11-3	.	TGTGCCAGCAGCTTAGGGAGAAACACTGAAGCTTTCTTT	CASSLGRNTEAFF
TRBD1	TRBJ2-1	TRBV9	few	TGTGCCAGCAGCGTAGCCAGGGGGTATGAGCAGTTCTTC	CASSVARGYEQFF